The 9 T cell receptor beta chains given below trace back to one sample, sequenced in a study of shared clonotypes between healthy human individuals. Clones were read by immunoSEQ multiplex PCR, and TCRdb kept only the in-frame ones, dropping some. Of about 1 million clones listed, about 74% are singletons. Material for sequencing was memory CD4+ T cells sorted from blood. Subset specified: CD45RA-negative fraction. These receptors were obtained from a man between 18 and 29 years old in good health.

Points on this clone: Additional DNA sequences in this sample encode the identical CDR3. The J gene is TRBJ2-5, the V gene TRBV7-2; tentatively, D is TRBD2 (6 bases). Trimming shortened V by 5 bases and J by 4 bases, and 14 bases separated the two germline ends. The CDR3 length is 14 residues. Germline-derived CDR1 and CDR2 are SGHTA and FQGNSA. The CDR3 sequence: CASSPPPGGETQYF. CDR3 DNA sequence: TGTGCCAGCAGCCCCCCGCCCGGGGGAGAGACCCAGTACTTC.

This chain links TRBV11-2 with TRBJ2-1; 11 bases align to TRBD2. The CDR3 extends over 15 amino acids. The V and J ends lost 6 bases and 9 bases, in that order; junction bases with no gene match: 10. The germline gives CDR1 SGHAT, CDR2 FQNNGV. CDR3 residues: CASRNSGGAKAEQFF. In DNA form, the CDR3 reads TGTGCCAGCAGGAATAGCGGGGGGGCAAAGGCTGAGCAGTTCTTC.

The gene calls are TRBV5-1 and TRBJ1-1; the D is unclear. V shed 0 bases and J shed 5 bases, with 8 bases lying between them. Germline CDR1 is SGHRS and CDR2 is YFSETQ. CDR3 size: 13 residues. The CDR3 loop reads CASSLEGQTEAFF. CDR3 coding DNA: TGCGCCAGCAGCTTGGAGGGTCAAACTGAAGCTTTCTTT.

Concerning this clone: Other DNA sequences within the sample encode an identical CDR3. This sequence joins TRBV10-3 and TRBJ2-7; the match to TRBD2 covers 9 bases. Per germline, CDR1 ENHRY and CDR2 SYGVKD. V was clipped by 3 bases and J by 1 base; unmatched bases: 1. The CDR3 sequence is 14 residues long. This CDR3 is CAISESGGSYEQYF. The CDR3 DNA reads TGTGCCATCAGTGAAAGCGGGGGGTCCTACGAGCAGTACTTC.

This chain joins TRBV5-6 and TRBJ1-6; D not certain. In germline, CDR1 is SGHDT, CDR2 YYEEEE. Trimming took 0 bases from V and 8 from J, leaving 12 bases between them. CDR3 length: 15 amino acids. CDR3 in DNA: TGTGCCAGCAGCTTGGGTCACGTTAACGATTCACCCCTCCACTTT. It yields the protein CASSLGHVNDSPLHF.

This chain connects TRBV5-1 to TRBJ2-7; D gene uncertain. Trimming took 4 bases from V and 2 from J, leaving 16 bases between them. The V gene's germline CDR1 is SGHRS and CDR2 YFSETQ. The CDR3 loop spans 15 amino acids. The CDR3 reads CASSPAQQAPYEQYF. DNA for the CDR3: TGCGCCAGCAGCCCGGCACAGCAGGCTCCCTACGAGCAGTACTTC. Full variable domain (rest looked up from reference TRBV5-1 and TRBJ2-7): KAGVTQTPRYLIKTRGQQVTLSCSPISGHRSVSWYQQTPGQGLQFLFEYFSETQRNKGNFPGRFSGRQFSNSRSEMNVSTLELGDSALYLCASSPAQQAPYEQYFGPGTRLTVT.

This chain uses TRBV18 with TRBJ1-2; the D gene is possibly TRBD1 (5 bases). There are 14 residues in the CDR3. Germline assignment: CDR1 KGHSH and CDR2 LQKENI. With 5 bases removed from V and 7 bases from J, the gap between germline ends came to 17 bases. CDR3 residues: CASSSYSSGSGYTF. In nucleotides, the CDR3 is TGTGCCAGCTCATCATACTCGTCAGGGTCTGGCTACACCTTC.

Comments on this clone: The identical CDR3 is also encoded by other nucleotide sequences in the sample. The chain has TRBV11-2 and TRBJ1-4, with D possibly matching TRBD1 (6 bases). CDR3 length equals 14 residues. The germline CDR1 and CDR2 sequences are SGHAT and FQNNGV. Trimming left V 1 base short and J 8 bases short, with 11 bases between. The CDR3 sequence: CASSLGQAREKLFF. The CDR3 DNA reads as TGTGCCAGCAGCTTAGGACAGGCGAGGGAAAAACTGTTTTTT.

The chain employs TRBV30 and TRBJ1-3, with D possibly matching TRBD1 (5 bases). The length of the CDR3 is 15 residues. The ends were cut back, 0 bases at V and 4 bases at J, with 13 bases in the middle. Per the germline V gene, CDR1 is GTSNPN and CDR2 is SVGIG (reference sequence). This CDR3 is CAWSVLEGLGNTIYF. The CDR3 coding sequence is TGTGCCTGGAGTGTATTGGAGGGGCTGGGAAACACCATATATTTT.